Each of the 17 T cell receptor beta chains below was sequenced from the same sample in a study of blood T cell repertoires in COVID-19. The protocol was immunoSEQ multiplex PCR, while the TCRdb copy is restricted to in-frame clones and leaves out a portion. The sample includes 200,000 to 250,000 clones, approximately 85% of them seen just once. The material sequenced was peripheral blood. The receptors originated from a woman older than 75 with COVID-19, enrolled during active disease.

The rearrangement uses TRBV6-6 and TRBJ1-6, with D possibly matching TRBD1 (5 bases). Per the germline V gene, CDR1 is MNHNY and CDR2 is SVGAGI (reference sequence). This CDR3 contains 13 residues. V was cut by 7 bases and J by 6 bases, with 10 bases left in between. The CDR3: CASTGLSNSPLHF. The CDR3 DNA reads as TGTGCCAGCACGGGACTTTCTAATTCACCCCTCCACTTT.

The J gene is TRBJ1-5, the V gene TRBV18; D gene unclear. CDR3 size: 13 residues. Germline V gene data show CDR1 as KGHSH and CDR2 as LQKENI. V shed 6 bases and J shed 0 bases, with 6 bases lying between them. CDR3 in amino acids: CASSYSSNQPQHF. CDR3 nucleotides: TGTGCCAGCTCCTATTCTAGCAATCAGCCCCAGCATTTT.

The chain joins TRBV15 to TRBJ2-7; 10 bases are a match to TRBD1. CDR3 length equals 16 residues. V dropped 3 bases and J dropped 1; count of bases not matched to a gene: 6. Per the germline V gene, CDR1 is LNHNV and CDR2 is YYDKDF (reference sequence). The chain's CDR3 is CATSRDRQGASYEQYF. For the CDR3, the DNA is TGTGCCACCAGCAGGGACCGACAGGGGGCTTCCTACGAGCAGTACTTC.

This clone was observed a handful of times. The chain combines TRBV5-6 with TRBJ1-2; D not resolved. CDR3 size: 15 residues. Trimming took 0 bases from V and 3 from J, leaving 12 bases between them. Germline CDR1 and CDR2: SGHDT and YYEEEE. Here the CDR3 reads CASSLAGVRDYGYTF. In DNA, the CDR3 is TGTGCCAGCAGCTTGGCCGGGGTGAGGGACTATGGCTACACCTTC.

A word on this clone: The same CDR3 arises from other DNA sequences in this sample as well. This chain connects TRBV28 to TRBJ2-7; D is unclear. The CDR3 consists of 12 residues. The V and J ends lost 4 bases and 2 bases respectively, with 6 bases between them. CDR1 is MDHEN and CDR2 is SYDVKM in the germline V gene. CDR3 protein: CASSSGTYEQYF. CDR3 in DNA: TGTGCCAGCAGTTCAGGAACCTACGAGCAGTACTTC.

The rearrangement uses TRBV3-1 (or the pseudogene TRBV3-2) and TRBJ1-2, with D possibly TRBD1 on 6 matching bases. The CDR3 consists of 16 residues. Trimming took off 1 base at V and 5 bases at J, with 17 bases between the two ends. Germline V gives CDR1 LGHDT, CDR2 YNNKEL (reference sequence). The CDR3 DNA is TGTGCCAGCAGCCAAGCGGCAATGGGAGGGGGGTATGGCTACACCTTC. Translation gives CASSQAAMGGGYGYTF.

The V call is TRBV7-6, the J call TRBJ1-6; 7 bases are a match to TRBD1. CDR1 and CDR2 from the germline V gene are SGHVS and FNYEAQ. V was pared by 6 bases and J by 7 bases, with 12 bases of the junction left unmatched. The CDR3 spans 16 residues. CDR3 nucleotides: TGTGCCAGCAGTTTCGACCCGAACAGGGGCAATTCACCCCTCCACTTT. Its translation is CASSFDPNRGNSPLHF. The whole variable domain, filled in from reference TRBV7-6 and TRBJ1-6, reads GAGVSQSPRYKVTKRGQDVALRCDPISGHVSLYWYRQALGQGPEFLTYFNYEAQQDKSGLPNDRFSAERPEGSISTLTIQRTEQRDSAMYRCASSFDPNRGNSPLHFGNGTRLTVT.

The V gene is TRBV29-1, the J gene TRBJ2-5, with unresolved D. Trimming cost V 4 bases and J 5 bases, with 8 bases left between them. In germline, CDR1 is SQVTM, CDR2 ANQGSEA. CDR3 length: 11 residues. DNA for the CDR3: TGCAGCGTTGCGACCGGGGAGACCCAGTACTTC. It encodes CSVATGETQYF.

V gene TRBV7-8 combines with J gene TRBJ2-1; 8 bases are shared with TRBD1. The germline CDR1 and CDR2 sequences are SGHVS and FQNEAQ. This CDR3 region has 14 residues. J was trimmed by 8 bases and V by 5 bases; bases with no gene match: 8. The CDR3 region is CASSPWTGLDEQFF. The CDR3 bases are TGTGCCAGCAGCCCTTGGACAGGGTTGGATGAGCAGTTCTTC.

The gene calls are TRBV7-8 and TRBJ2-1, with 7 bases aligning to TRBD2. CDR1 is SGHVS, CDR2 FQNEAQ, per germline. The CDR3 runs 14 residues. V was clipped by 5 bases and J by 5 bases; unmatched bases: 6. CDR3 loop: CASSQSGVDNEQFF. CDR3 nucleotide sequence: TGTGCCAGCAGCCAGAGCGGGGTGGACAATGAGCAGTTCTTC.

The chain uses TRBV9 and TRBJ2-4; tentative D call: TRBD1 (6 bases). Trimming cost V 0 bases and J 7 bases, with 8 bases left between them. The CDR3 totals 13 residues. Germline V gene lookup returns CDR1 SGDLS and CDR2 YYNGEE. Here the CDR3 reads CASSVGQGNIQYF. CDR3 bases: TGTGCCAGCAGCGTAGGGCAGGGGAACATTCAGTACTTC.

This clone came up once. This rearrangement joins TRBV29-1 to TRBJ1-5; D is possibly TRBD1 (6 bases). The germline gives CDR1 SQVTM, CDR2 ANQGSEA. This CDR3 is built from 13 residues. The ends were cut back, 6 bases at V and 4 bases at J, with 13 bases in the middle. The CDR3 DNA reads as TGCAGCGTAGTGTATCAGGGGAATCAGCCCCAGCATTTT. This gives the protein CSVVYQGNQPQHF.

The chain carries TRBV15 and TRBJ1-2; D unclear. V was trimmed by 1 base and J by 5 bases, leaving 11 bases between them. CDR3 length: 14 amino acids. Looked up from germline, CDR1 is LNHNV and CDR2 is YYDKDF (reference sequence). CDR3 DNA: TGTGCCACCAGCAGAGCTTTACAGCTTTATGGCTACACCTTC. This sequence encodes CATSRALQLYGYTF.

The rearrangement uses TRBV12-5 and TRBJ1-1; unclear D gene. V was shortened by 5 bases and J by 5 bases, with 15 bases between the two germline ends. The germline gives CDR1 LGHNT, CDR2 FRNRAP. There are 14 residues in the CDR3. The DNA for the CDR3 is TGTGCTAGTGGTCTTGGTGGGCAGTGGACTGAAGCTTTCTTT. Translation gives CASGLGGQWTEAFF.

The chain couples TRBV29-1 to TRBJ1-2, with D hard to call. The CDR3 runs to 14 residues. From germline, CDR1 is SQVTM and CDR2 ANQGSEA. V was pared by 3 bases and J by 8 bases, with 19 bases between. The CDR3 DNA is TGCAGCGTTGAGGAGCTCATCGGCACTATGGGCTACACCTTC. This gives the protein CSVEELIGTMGYTF.

J is TRBJ1-1 and V is TRBV28; D call uncertain. CDR1 is MDHEN, CDR2 SYDVKM, per germline. CDR3 length: 16 amino acids. V lost 4 bases to trimming and J lost 5 bases, with 20 bases between them. As DNA, the CDR3 is TGTGCCAGCAGTTCCCCCGGAGGTGCCCGAGGGACTGAAGCTTTCTTT. Amino acid sequence: CASSSPGGARGTEAFF.

This chain connects TRBV5-6 to TRBJ2-7; TRBD1 is a possible D gene (5 bases). Germline CDR1 and CDR2: SGHDT and YYEEEE. V was shortened by 1 base and J by 3 bases, with 17 bases between the two germline ends. This CDR3 has 16 residues. CDR3 nucleotides: TGTGCCAGCAGCTTGTGGGGCAGGCAACCTAACTACGAGCAGTACTTC. This gives the protein CASSLWGRQPNYEQYF.